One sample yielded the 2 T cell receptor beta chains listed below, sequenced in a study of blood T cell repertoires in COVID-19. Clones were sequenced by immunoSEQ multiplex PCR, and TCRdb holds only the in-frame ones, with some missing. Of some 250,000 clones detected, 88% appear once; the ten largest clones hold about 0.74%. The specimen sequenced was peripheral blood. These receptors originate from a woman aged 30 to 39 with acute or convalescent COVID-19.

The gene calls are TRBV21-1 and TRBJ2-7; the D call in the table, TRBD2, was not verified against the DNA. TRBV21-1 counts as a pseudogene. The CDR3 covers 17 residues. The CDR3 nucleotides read TGTGCCAGCAGCAAACCCACTAGGGGGCGGGAGGGCCACGAGCAGTACTTC. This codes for CASSKPTRGREGHEQYF.

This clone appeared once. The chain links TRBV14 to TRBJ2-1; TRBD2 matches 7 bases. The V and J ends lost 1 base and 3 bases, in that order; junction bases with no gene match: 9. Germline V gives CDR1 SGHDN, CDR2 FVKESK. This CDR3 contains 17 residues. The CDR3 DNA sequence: TGTGCCAGCAGCCAAGTGCCACTAGCGAGGCTCTACAATGAGCAGTTCTTC. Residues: CASSQVPLARLYNEQFF. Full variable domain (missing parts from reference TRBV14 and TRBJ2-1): EAGVTQFPSHSVIEKGQTVTLRCDPISGHDNLYWYRRVMGKEIKFLLHFVKESKQDESGMPNNRFLAERTGGTYSTLKVQPAELEDSGVYFCASSQVPLARLYNEQFFGPGTRLTVL.